These 18 T cell receptor beta chains share one sample of origin, sequenced in a study of cytomegalovirus exposure and HLA in healthy donors. Use of 60 Vbeta and 13 Jbeta primers characterized the PCR. Only in-frame clones appear in the TCRdb table, and some are missing; sequencing was by immunoSEQ multiplex PCR. In the table there are some 170,000 clones, more than 60% of which are singletons. Sample: PBMCs. The receptor set was obtained from a middle-aged man in good health and CMV-seronegative.

The rearrangement joins TRBV28 to TRBJ2-4, with D perhaps TRBD2 (5 bases). Germline CDR1 MDHEN, CDR2 SYDVKM. This CDR3 is built from 15 residues. Trimming removed 5 bases at V and 2 bases at J, with 13 bases between. The CDR3 sequence: CASSGLDPTKNIQYF. The CDR3 coding sequence is TGTGCCAGCAGTGGACTCGACCCCACCAAAAACATTCAGTACTTC.

V usage is TRBV7-9 and J usage is TRBJ1-5, with D uncertain. With 3 bases removed from V and 7 bases from J, the gap between germline ends came to 10 bases. The CDR3 runs to 13 residues. The V gene's germline CDR1 is SEHNR and CDR2 FQNEAQ (reference sequence). The DNA for the CDR3 is TGTGCCAGCAGCTTCGGGGAGGCGCAGCCCCAGCATTTT. Translation gives CASSFGEAQPQHF.

The chain combines TRBV6-6 with TRBJ1-2, with 11 bases identical to TRBD1. The germline CDR1 and CDR2 sequences are MNHNY and SVGAGI (reference sequence). The V gene end was trimmed by 7 bases and the J gene end by 8 bases; junction bases not matched to a gene: 9. The CDR3 is 14 amino acids. The CDR3 loop reads CASMGTGGGIGYTF. The CDR3 DNA is TGTGCCAGCATGGGGACAGGGGGAGGTATAGGCTACACCTTC.

V gene TRBV6-4 combines with J gene TRBJ2-1, with TRBD2 identical over 12 bases. Germline V lookup: CDR1 MRHNA, CDR2 SNTAGT. The CDR3 sequence is 16 residues long. Trimming cost V 0 bases and J 9 bases; bases outside gene matches: 6. The CDR3 loop reads CASSDSGLAGYSEQFF. For the CDR3, the DNA is TGTGCCAGCAGTGACTCCGGACTAGCGGGGTATAGTGAGCAGTTCTTC.

V usage is TRBV2 and J usage is TRBJ2-7; D uncertain. The CDR3 is 13 amino acids. Deletions cut 3 bases from V and 2 bases from J, with 8 bases between. Germline V lookup: CDR1 SNHLY, CDR2 FYNNEI. As DNA, the CDR3 is TGTGCCAGCAGTGATCCCCCCACCTACGAGCAGTACTTC. It specifies CASSDPPTYEQYF.

The CDR3 loop reads CASSFERGMGETQYF. Written as DNA, the CDR3 is TGTGCCAGCAGTTTCGAAAGGGGGATGGGAGAGACCCAGTACTTC. This rearrangement joins TRBV28 to TRBJ2-5, with D possibly being TRBD1 (6 bases). The germline V and J ends were trimmed by 3 bases and 4 bases, with 15 bases remaining between them. Germline assignment: CDR1 MDHEN and CDR2 SYDVKM. The CDR3 extends over 15 amino acids. Looking up the rest from reference TRBV28 and TRBJ2-5 gives the full variable domain: DVKVTQSSRYLVKRTGEKVFLECVQDMDHENMFWYRQDPGLGLRLIYFSYDVKMKEKGDIPEGYSVSREKKERFSLILESASTNQTSMYLCASSFERGMGETQYFGPGTRLLVL.

This rearrangement joins TRBV29-1 to TRBJ2-7, with D possibly TRBD1 on 5 matching bases. The CDR3 covers 11 residues. V was cut by 2 bases and J by 5 bases, with 7 bases left in between. The germline CDR1 and CDR2 sequences are SQVTM and ANQGSEA. The CDR3 nucleotides are TGCAGCGTTGAACAGGGCAACGAGCAGTACTTC. It codes for CSVEQGNEQYF.

The J gene is TRBJ2-1, the V gene TRBV25-1; 8 bases align to TRBD2. The CDR3 is 15 residues long. V shed 6 bases and J 3 bases; nucleotides not matched to a gene: 7. Per the germline V gene, CDR1 is MGHDK and CDR2 is SYGVNS. The CDR3 nucleotides are TGTGCCAGCAGCGACCTGGCGGGGGGCTACAATGAGCAGTTCTTC. This gives the protein CASSDLAGGYNEQFF.

In this sample, this clone turned up once. The chain uses TRBV2 and TRBJ2-2; D possibly corresponds to TRBD1 (6 bases). The germline V and J ends were trimmed by 9 bases and 4 bases, with 6 bases remaining between them. CDR1 and CDR2 from the germline V gene are SNHLY and FYNNEI. The CDR3 spans 11 residues. CDR3 bases: TGTGCCAGACAGGGCACCGGGGAGCTGTTTTTT. This gives the protein CARQGTGELFF.

This clone was recorded a few times. The chain carries TRBV28 and TRBJ1-5, with D unresolved. This CDR3 comprises 12 residues. V dropped 9 bases and J dropped 7 bases, with 13 bases sitting between them. Germline CDR1 is MDHEN and CDR2 is SYDVKM. CDR3 nucleotides: TGTGCCAGTCATGAGTTGTGGCAGCCCCAGCATTTT. Residues: CASHELWQPQHF.

The chain is built from TRBV29-1 and TRBJ1-1; possibly TRBD1 for D (6 bases). Germline CDR1 is SQVTM and CDR2 is ANQGSEA. V lost 4 bases and J lost 4, with 13 bases in between. The CDR3 is made up of 13 amino acids. The CDR3 region is CSVAGQTLTEAFF. In nucleotides, the CDR3 is TGCAGCGTTGCTGGACAGACACTCACTGAAGCTTTCTTT.

This chain uses TRBV10-2 with TRBJ2-2; 8 bases line up with TRBD1. The V segment lost 6 bases and the J segment 3 bases; nucleotides outside the gene matches: 6. CDR3 length: 15 amino acids. Germline assignment: CDR1 WSHSY and CDR2 SAAADI. This CDR3 reads CASRQGAQDTGELFF. The CDR3 DNA is TGCGCCAGCAGGCAGGGGGCGCAAGACACCGGGGAGCTGTTTTTT.

By its share, this clone is medium-sized. The chain employs TRBV6-4 and TRBJ1-4, with TRBD1 identical over 10 bases. Germline lookup yields CDR1 MRHNA and CDR2 SNTAGT. There are 13 residues in the CDR3. V shed 2 bases and J 12 bases; nucleotides not matched to a gene: 3. CDR3 residues: CASSDTGTGELFF. In nucleotides, the CDR3 is TGTGCCAGCAGTGACACGGGGACAGGGGAACTGTTTTTT.

The chain links TRBV2 to TRBJ1-6; 9 nucleotides align to TRBD1. Germline CDR1 is SNHLY and CDR2 is FYNNEI. This CDR3 is 15 amino acids long. V trimming: 0 bases; J trimming: 8 bases; junction bases outside the gene matches: 2. CDR3 DNA sequence: TGTGCCAGCAGTGAAGCAGGGACAGGGTATTCACCCCTCCACTTT. Translated: CASSEAGTGYSPLHF.

The chain links TRBV27 to TRBJ2-3; D call uncertain. CDR3 size: 14 residues. V lost 4 bases and J lost 0, with 8 bases in between. Looked up from germline, CDR1 is MNHEY and CDR2 is SMNVEV (reference sequence). CDR3: CASSSLGSTDTQYF. The CDR3 DNA reads as TGTGCCAGCAGTTCCCTCGGGAGCACAGATACGCAGTATTTT.

This sequence joins TRBV28 and TRBJ2-7; tentatively, D is TRBD1 (6 bases). CDR1 is MDHEN and CDR2 is SYDVKM in the germline V gene. Trimming left V 7 bases short and J 2 bases short, with 15 bases between. The CDR3 consists of 14 residues. In DNA form, the CDR3 reads TGTGCCAGCACCCACCCGGGACATCCCTACGAGCAGTACTTC. It yields the protein CASTHPGHPYEQYF.

This clone has a handful of counts. At the DNA level, this CDR3 is encoded by other sequences in the same sample as well. The CDR3 sequence: CASSVVGGYNEQFF. The CDR3 nucleotides are TGTGCCAGCAGCGTAGTTGGGGGGTACAATGAGCAGTTCTTC. The V call is TRBV9, the J call TRBJ2-1; D is possibly TRBD2 (6 bases). This CDR3 is built from 14 residues. Germline V gene sequence: CDR1 SGDLS, CDR2 YYNGEE. With 0 bases removed from V and 4 bases from J, the gap between germline ends came to 8 bases.

This clone showed up just a few times. J is TRBJ2-7 and V is TRBV5-1; 10 positions match TRBD2. In germline, CDR1 is SGHRS, CDR2 YFSETQ. Germline trimming cut 5 bases from V and 0 bases from J; bases unmatched to any gene: 2. CDR3 length: 14 residues. This chain's CDR3 is CASRASGSSYEQYF. Here the CDR3 DNA reads TGCGCCAGCAGGGCTAGCGGGAGCTCCTACGAGCAGTACTTC.